The clone carrying this TCR beta chain was seen repeatedly, ten times or more. The repertoire was sequenced with immunoSEQ multiplex PCR; TCRdb's copy has only in-frame clones and lacks some. The repertoire yields about 43,000 clones, none seen only once; the top ten contain roughly 1.9%. This record comes from a study of T cell clonality in common variable immunodeficiency. The sequence was obtained from a person aged 18-70 years in good health. The sequencing input was peripheral blood mononuclear cells.

The CDR3 loop reads CASSFPRDRGGKLFF. The CDR3 DNA, read in part, is TGTGCCAGCAGTTTCCCTCGGGACAGGGGAGGAAAA. J is TRBJ1-4 and V is TRBV12-3 or TRBV12-4; 10 nucleotides match TRBD1. The CDR3 extends 3 residues past the end of the read, so its final part is completed from the germline J gene. The V segment lost 3 bases and the J segment 10 bases; nucleotides outside the gene matches: 8. The CDR3 contains 15 residues.